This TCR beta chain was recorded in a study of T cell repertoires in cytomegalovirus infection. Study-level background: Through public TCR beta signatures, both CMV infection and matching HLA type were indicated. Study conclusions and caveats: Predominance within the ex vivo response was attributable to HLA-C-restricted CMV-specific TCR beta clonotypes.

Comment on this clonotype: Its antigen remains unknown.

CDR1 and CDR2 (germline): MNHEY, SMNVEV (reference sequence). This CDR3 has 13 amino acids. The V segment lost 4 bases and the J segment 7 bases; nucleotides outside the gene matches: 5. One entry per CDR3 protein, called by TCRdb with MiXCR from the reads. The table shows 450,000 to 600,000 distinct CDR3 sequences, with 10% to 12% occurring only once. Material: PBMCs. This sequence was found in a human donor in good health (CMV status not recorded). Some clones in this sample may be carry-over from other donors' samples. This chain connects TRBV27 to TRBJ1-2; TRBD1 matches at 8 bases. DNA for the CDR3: TGTGCCAGCAGTTACACAGGGGGAGGTGGCTACACCTTC. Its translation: CASSYTGGGGYTF.